The 24 T cell receptor beta chains presented below share a single source sample, sequenced in a study of naive and memory T cell subsets. An equimolar mix of two oligonucleotides served as the beta constant-region primer for TRBC1 and TRBC2. Nested alpha and beta constant-region primers with the SP2 primer drove four PCR rounds on ligated cDNA. TCRdb passed the UMI-ligation and nested PCR reads through MiXCR, listing each CDR3 protein once. The sample has about 22,000 distinct CDR3 sequences, approximately 10% seen once; the top ten hold about 24%. Sequencing was performed on central memory CD8+ T cells from blood. The receptors derive from a human donor in good health.

This clonotype has only a few counts. The J gene is TRBJ2-1, the V gene TRBV30; 8 bases map to TRBD2. Trimming removed 4 bases from V and 2 bases from J; junction bases left unmatched: 13. The CDR3 consists of 17 residues. Germline assignment: CDR1 GTSNPN and CDR2 SVGIG (reference sequence). The CDR3 DNA sequence: TGTGCCTGGATGGACCCTCTTGGACTAGCTCCCTACAATGAGCAGTTCTTC. It specifies CAWMDPLGLAPYNEQFF.

This clonotype was counted ten times or more. The gene calls are TRBV12-3 or TRBV12-4 and TRBJ2-2; D may correspond to TRBD1 or TRBD2 (5 bases each). The germline V and J ends were trimmed by 1 base and 6 bases, with 9 bases remaining between them. This CDR3 is built from 14 residues. CDR3 DNA sequence: TGTGCCAGCAGTTTAGGTGGGGGTTCCGGGGAGCTGTTTTTT. Amino acids: CASSLGGGSGELFF.

This clonotype was counted at least ten times. The J gene is TRBJ2-7, the V gene TRBV4-3, with a tentative D call TRBD2 (5 bases). The germline CDR1 and CDR2 sequences are LGHNA and YSLEER. This CDR3 is built from 16 residues. V was trimmed by 2 bases and J by 4 bases, leaving 18 bases between them. The CDR3 bases are TGCGCCAGCAGCCAAACTCCCTCGGGGAACGAATACGAGCAGTACTTC. Protein product: CASSQTPSGNEYEQYF.

This clonotype was detected a few times. This chain links TRBV9 with TRBJ2-3; tentative D call: TRBD1 (6 bases). Germline V gene data show CDR1 as SGDLS and CDR2 as YYNGEE. The CDR3 covers 15 residues. Trimming removed 0 bases at V and 6 bases at J, with 14 bases between. The CDR3 nucleotides read TGTGCCAGCAGCGTAGCTCGGAACAGGGCGGATACGCAGTATTTT. It yields the protein CASSVARNRADTQYF.

This clonotype was detected ten times or more. This sequence joins TRBV29-1 and TRBJ2-7; D call uncertain. Per germline, CDR1 SQVTM and CDR2 ANQGSEA. This CDR3 spans 12 amino acids. The ends were cut back, 4 bases at V and 6 bases at J, with 13 bases in the middle. CDR3 DNA sequence: TGCAGCGTTGTAGGGAAGAACTTCGAGCAGTACTTC. Translating it yields CSVVGKNFEQYF.

This clonotype came up many times. The rearrangement links TRBV25-1 to TRBJ1-4, with D perhaps TRBD1 (5 bases). Between the trimmed V and J ends, which lost 3 bases and 6 bases, there was a span of 20 bases. The CDR3 covers 17 residues. In germline, CDR1 is MGHDK, CDR2 SYGVNS. CDR3 sequence reads: CASSDPTAGFNYEKLFF. Written as DNA, the CDR3 is TGTGCCAGCAGTGATCCTACGGCAGGGTTTAATTATGAAAAACTGTTTTTT.

This rearrangement joins TRBV28 to TRBJ1-3; D ambiguous. Trimming cost V 6 bases and J 0 bases, with 9 bases left between them. Germline values: CDR1 MDHEN, CDR2 SYDVKM. This CDR3 spans 14 amino acids. The CDR3 nucleotides read TGTGCCAGCAGGAGCGGGGACTCTGGAAACACCATATATTTT. Translating it yields CASRSGDSGNTIYF.

This clonotype has ten or more counts. The chain uses TRBV4-1 and TRBJ2-7; D gene ambiguous. CDR3 length: 13 residues. Trimming cost V 5 bases and J 1 base, with 9 bases left between them. Per the germline V gene, CDR1 is MGHRA and CDR2 is YSYEKL. This CDR3 is CASSFDWSYEQYF. The CDR3 DNA sequence: TGCGCCAGCAGCTTTGACTGGTCCTACGAGCAGTACTTC.

The table lists this clonotype with many counts. The chain joins TRBV6-1 to TRBJ2-7; D remains unclear. This CDR3 has 13 residues. V was clipped by 4 bases and J by 7 bases, with 14 bases between them. In germline, CDR1 is MNHNS, CDR2 SASEGT. The CDR3 here is CASSAVHAAEQYF. CDR3 DNA: TGTGCCAGCAGTGCTGTCCACGCGGCGGAGCAGTACTTC.

This clonotype rates as medium-sized. The chain joins TRBV9 to TRBJ2-3, with 8 bases aligning to TRBD1. V was pared by 3 bases and J by 4 bases, with 4 bases of the junction left unmatched. Germline lookup yields CDR1 SGDLS and CDR2 YYNGEE. This CDR3 comprises 14 residues. The CDR3 bases are TGTGCCAGCAGCGACCAGGGGGCTGCAGATACGCAGTATTTT. It specifies CASSDQGAADTQYF.

In this sample, this clonotype turned up many times. The CDR3 coding sequence is TGTGCCAGCAGTTTGTTCAGGGCGGCCAAAAACATTCAGTACTTC. This encodes CASSLFRAAKNIQYF. V gene TRBV12-3 or TRBV12-4 combines with J gene TRBJ2-4, with D tentatively TRBD1 (5 bases). With 3 bases removed from V and 1 base from J, the gap between germline ends came to 10 bases. The CDR3 extends over 15 amino acids.

This clonotype showed up just a few times. V gene TRBV7-8 combines with J gene TRBJ1-3; possibly TRBD1 for D (5 bases). Between the trimmed V and J ends, which lost 0 bases and 2 bases, there was a span of 11 bases. Germline V CDR1 and CDR2: SGHVS, FQNEAQ. The CDR3 is made up of 16 amino acids. The CDR3 is CASSLARQLTGNTIYF. The CDR3, as DNA: TGTGCCAGCAGCTTAGCCCGACAGTTGACTGGAAACACCATATATTTT.

Only a few counts were recorded for this clonotype. The chain links TRBV10-3 to TRBJ1-6; D perhaps matches TRBD1 (5 bases). Per germline, CDR1 ENHRY and CDR2 SYGVKD. The CDR3 has 16 residues. V lost 4 bases, J lost 2 bases, and 12 bases lay in between. CDR3 in amino acids: CAISVEGEAYNSPLHF. CDR3 nucleotide sequence: TGTGCCATCAGTGTGGAAGGGGAAGCCTATAATTCACCCCTCCACTTT.

In this sample, this clonotype turned up a few times. The chain joins TRBV19 to TRBJ1-6, with a weak D call TRBD1 (5 bases). Germline lookup yields CDR1 LNHDA and CDR2 SQIVND (reference sequence). The CDR3 runs 14 residues. V lost 6 bases to trimming and J lost 3 bases, with 9 bases between them. Here the CDR3 DNA reads TGTGCCAGTAGAACTGACAGCTATAATTCACCCCTCCACTTT. Amino acid sequence: CASRTDSYNSPLHF.

This clonotype was observed a handful of times. This rearrangement joins TRBV7-9 to TRBJ2-1, with TRBD2 as a possible D gene (5 bases). This CDR3 has 16 residues. CDR1 is SEHNR, CDR2 FQNEAQ, per germline (reference sequence). V was trimmed by 0 bases and J by 0 bases, leaving 9 bases between them. The CDR3 sequence: CASSLAPRGSYNEQFF. CDR3 nucleotides: TGTGCCAGCAGCTTAGCGCCCCGGGGCTCCTACAATGAGCAGTTCTTC.

The chain is built from TRBV6-2 or TRBV6-3 and TRBJ1-5, with a weak D call TRBD1 (6 bases). Germline CDR1 reads MNHEY; CDR2 reads SVGEGT. This CDR3 comprises 12 residues. Deletions cut 7 bases from V and 11 bases from J, with 15 bases between. The CDR3, as DNA: TGTGCCAGCATGGGGGGCCTCCGGGCCCAGCATTTT. It codes for CASMGGLRAQHF.

This clonotype has a count of ten or more. The chain combines TRBV6-2 or TRBV6-3 with TRBJ1-1; 7 nucleotides line up with TRBD1. Germline trimming cut 5 bases from V and 1 base from J; bases unmatched to any gene: 1. The germline V gene encodes CDR1 MNHEY and CDR2 SVGEGT. The CDR3 runs to 13 residues. This chain's CDR3 is CASSQGENTEAFF. The CDR3 coding sequence is TGTGCCAGCAGTCAGGGGGAGAACACTGAAGCTTTCTTT.

The chain employs TRBV20-1 and TRBJ2-7, with TRBD2 matching 8 bases. This CDR3 is 14 amino acids long. Germline V gene lookup returns CDR1 DFQATT and CDR2 SNEGSKA (reference sequence). J lost 1 base, V lost 4 bases, and 6 bases had no gene match. The chain's CDR3 is CSANSERESYEQYF. CDR3 nucleotides: TGCAGTGCTAATTCGGAGCGGGAGTCCTACGAGCAGTACTTC.

The rearrangement uses TRBV15 and TRBJ2-3; D may correspond to TRBD1 or TRBD2 (6 bases each). Germline V gene lookup returns CDR1 LNHNV and CDR2 YYDKDF (reference sequence). Deletions cut 8 bases from V and 6 bases from J, with 18 bases between. CDR3 length equals 14 residues. CDR3 coding DNA: TGTGCCACCGCCGAGCAGAGGGGGGCGGATACGCAGTATTTT. Protein product: CATAEQRGADTQYF.

This clonotype was detected a few times. The chain employs TRBV7-9 and TRBJ2-7; TRBD1 matches at 9 bases. Germline-derived CDR1 and CDR2 are SEHNR and FQNEAQ (reference sequence). The junction had 16 bases not matched to a gene; V was cut back by 7 bases and J by 6 bases. This CDR3 comprises 16 residues. CDR3 DNA sequence: TGTGCCAGCACCGAATTCTCCCGGGACAGGGCAATCGAGCAGTACTTC. Protein: CASTEFSRDRAIEQYF. The variable domain in full, completed from reference TRBV7-9 and TRBJ2-7, reads DTGVSQNPRHKITKRGQNVTFRCDPISEHNRLYWYRQTLGQGPEFLTYFQNEAQLEKSRLLSDRFSAERPKGSFSTLEIQRTEQGDSAMYLCASTEFSRDRAIEQYFGPGTRLTVT.

This clonotype occurred many times. The chain has TRBV15 and TRBJ2-4, with 7 bases fitting TRBD1. Germline V gene data show CDR1 as LNHNV and CDR2 as YYDKDF (reference sequence). After removal of 3 bases from V and 3 bases from J, the junction contained 5 bases not matched to a gene. The CDR3 has 15 residues. The CDR3 sequence is CATSRARDSKNIQYF. The CDR3 nucleotides read TGTGCCACCAGCAGGGCTCGGGACAGCAAAAACATTCAGTACTTC.

The sample holds many counts of this clonotype. The chain has TRBV27 and TRBJ2-1; 9 bases match TRBD1. With V trimmed by 5 bases and J by 9 bases, 11 bases remained unmatched. This CDR3 is built from 15 residues. From germline, CDR1 is MNHEY and CDR2 SMNVEV (reference sequence). Here the CDR3 DNA reads TGTGCCAGCAGTCCCGAGGACAGGGGCGAATTTGAGCAGTTCTTC. It yields the protein CASSPEDRGEFEQFF.

This clonotype was seen only a few times. The V gene is TRBV27, the J gene TRBJ2-1; a possible D gene is TRBD1 (6 bases). The CDR3 is 14 amino acids. From germline, CDR1 is MNHEY and CDR2 SMNVEV (reference sequence). Trimming took off 4 bases at V and 6 bases at J, with 13 bases between the two ends. CDR3 region: CASSWDTQINEQFF. The CDR3 nucleotides read TGTGCCAGCAGTTGGGACACCCAAATCAATGAGCAGTTCTTC.

The rearrangement uses TRBV2 and TRBJ2-3; D perhaps matches TRBD2 (6 bases). V lost 5 bases and J 0 bases, leaving 15 bases between the germline ends. The CDR3 runs to 16 residues. The V gene's germline CDR1 is SNHLY and CDR2 FYNNEI. Here the CDR3 DNA reads TGTGCCAGCAGTCCGTTGGGGGGAGGTAGCACAGATACGCAGTATTTT. Translation: CASSPLGGGSTDTQYF. The whole variable domain, remainder taken from reference TRBV2 and TRBJ2-3, is EPEVTQTPSHQVTQMGQEVILRCVPISNHLYFYWYRQILGQKVEFLVSFYNNEISEKSEIFDDQFSVERPDGSNFTLKIRSTKLEDSAMYFCASSPLGGGSTDTQYFGPGTRLTVL.